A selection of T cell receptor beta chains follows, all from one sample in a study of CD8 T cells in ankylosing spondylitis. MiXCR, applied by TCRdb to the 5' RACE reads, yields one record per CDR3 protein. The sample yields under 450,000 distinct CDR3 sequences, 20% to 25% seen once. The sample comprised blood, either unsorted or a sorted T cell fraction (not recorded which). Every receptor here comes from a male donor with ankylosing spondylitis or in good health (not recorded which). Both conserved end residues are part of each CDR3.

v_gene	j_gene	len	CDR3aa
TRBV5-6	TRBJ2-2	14	CASSLARDTGELFF
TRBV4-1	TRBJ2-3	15	CASSPPGQGTDTQYF
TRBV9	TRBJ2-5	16	CASSVDLAGGGETQYF
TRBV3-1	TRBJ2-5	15	CASSPEWTVQETQYF
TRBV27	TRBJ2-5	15	CASSYMRGTGVDQYF
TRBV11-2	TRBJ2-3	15	CASSPTGTDTDTQYF
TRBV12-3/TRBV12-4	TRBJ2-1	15	CASTSTVTGDREQFF
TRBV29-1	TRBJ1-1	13	CSAGPGPNTEAFF
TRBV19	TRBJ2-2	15	CASSIGQTNTGELFF
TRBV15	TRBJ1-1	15	CATSRTTGLNTEAFF
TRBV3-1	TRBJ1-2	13	CASSQVSSNGYTF
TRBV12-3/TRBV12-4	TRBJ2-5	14	CASSLGGVRETQYF
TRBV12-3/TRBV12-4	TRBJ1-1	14	CASSLDRVNTEAFF
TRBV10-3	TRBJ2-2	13	CAIPGTNTGELFF
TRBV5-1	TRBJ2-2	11	CASSRGGELFF
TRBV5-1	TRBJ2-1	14	CASTWGLGMNEQFF
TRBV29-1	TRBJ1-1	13	CSVEDVGFTEAFF
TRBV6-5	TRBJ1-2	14	CASSYSPGAYGYTF
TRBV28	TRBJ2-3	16	CASHQRGWTYTDTQYF
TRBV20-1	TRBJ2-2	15	CSAELMGTNTGELFF
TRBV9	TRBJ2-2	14	CASSVLGFSGELFF
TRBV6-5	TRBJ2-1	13	CATSLLAPHEQFF
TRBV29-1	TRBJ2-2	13	CSSTDVNTGELFF
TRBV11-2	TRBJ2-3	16	CASSHWDREGPDTQYF
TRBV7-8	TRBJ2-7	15	CASSARDKGFYEQYF
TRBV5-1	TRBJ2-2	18	CASSLDPLVAGNTGELFF
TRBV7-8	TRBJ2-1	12	CASSFSVNEQFF
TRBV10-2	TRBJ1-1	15	CASSENRGMNTEAFF
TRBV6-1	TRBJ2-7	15	CASSQMTGVSYEQYF
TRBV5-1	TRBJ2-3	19	CASSLDGTSGGLSTDTQYF
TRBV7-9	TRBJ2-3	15	CASSLLTGGEDTQYF
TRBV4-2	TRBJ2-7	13	CASSQEIQRGQYF
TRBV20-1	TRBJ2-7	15	CSARDPEAGGYEQYF
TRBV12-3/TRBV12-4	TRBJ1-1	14	CASSLMELNTEAFF
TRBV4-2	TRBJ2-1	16	CASSQDTSGSGNEQFF
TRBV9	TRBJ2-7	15	CASSVAGSGGYEQYF
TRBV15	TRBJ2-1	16	CATSRDRTEIYNEQFF
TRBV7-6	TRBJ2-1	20	CASSPGEGLAGVSSYNEQFF
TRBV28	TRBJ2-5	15	CASSTQQGGQETQYF
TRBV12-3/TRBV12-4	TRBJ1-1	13	CASSFDRGTEAFF
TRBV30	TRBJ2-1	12	CLSRLAGGEQFF
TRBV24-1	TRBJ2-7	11	CATSDSYEQYF
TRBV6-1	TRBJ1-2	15	CASSQGWRFDYGYTF
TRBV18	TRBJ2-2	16	CASSPMGGLNTGELFF
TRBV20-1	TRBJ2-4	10	CSAGKNIQYF
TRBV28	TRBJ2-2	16	CASSLAWAPNTGELFF